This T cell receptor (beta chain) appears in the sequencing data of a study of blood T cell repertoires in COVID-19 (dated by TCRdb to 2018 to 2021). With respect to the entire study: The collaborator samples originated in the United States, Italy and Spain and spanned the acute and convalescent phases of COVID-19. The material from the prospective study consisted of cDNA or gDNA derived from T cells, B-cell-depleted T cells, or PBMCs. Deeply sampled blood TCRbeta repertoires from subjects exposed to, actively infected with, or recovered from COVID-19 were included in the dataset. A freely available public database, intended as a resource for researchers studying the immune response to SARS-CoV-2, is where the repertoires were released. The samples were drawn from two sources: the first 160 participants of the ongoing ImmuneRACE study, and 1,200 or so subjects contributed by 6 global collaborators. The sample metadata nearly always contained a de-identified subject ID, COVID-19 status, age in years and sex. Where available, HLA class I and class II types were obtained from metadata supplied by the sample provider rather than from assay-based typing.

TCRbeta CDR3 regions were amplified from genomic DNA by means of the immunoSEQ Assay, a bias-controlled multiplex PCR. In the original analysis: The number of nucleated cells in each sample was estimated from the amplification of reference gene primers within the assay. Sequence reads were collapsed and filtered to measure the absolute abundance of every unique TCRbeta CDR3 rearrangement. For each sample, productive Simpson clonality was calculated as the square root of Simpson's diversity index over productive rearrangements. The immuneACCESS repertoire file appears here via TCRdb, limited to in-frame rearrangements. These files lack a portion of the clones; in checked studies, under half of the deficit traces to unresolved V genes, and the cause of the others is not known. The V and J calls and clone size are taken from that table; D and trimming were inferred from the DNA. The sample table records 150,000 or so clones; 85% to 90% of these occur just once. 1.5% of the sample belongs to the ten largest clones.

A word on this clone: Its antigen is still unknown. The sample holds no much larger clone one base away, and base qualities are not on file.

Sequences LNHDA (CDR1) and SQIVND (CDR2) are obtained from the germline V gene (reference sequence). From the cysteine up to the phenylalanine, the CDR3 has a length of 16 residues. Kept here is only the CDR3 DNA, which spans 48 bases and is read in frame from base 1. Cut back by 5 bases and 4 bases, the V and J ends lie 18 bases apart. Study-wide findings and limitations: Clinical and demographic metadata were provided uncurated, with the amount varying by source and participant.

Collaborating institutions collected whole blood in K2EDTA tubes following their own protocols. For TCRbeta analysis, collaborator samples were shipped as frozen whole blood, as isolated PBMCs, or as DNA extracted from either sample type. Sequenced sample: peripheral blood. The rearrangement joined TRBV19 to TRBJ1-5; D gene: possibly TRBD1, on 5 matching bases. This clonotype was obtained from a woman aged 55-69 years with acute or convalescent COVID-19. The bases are TGTGCCAGTAGTCCTCGACAGCAGACCCTTAATCAGCCCCAGCATTTT. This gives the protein CASSPRQQTLNQPQHF.